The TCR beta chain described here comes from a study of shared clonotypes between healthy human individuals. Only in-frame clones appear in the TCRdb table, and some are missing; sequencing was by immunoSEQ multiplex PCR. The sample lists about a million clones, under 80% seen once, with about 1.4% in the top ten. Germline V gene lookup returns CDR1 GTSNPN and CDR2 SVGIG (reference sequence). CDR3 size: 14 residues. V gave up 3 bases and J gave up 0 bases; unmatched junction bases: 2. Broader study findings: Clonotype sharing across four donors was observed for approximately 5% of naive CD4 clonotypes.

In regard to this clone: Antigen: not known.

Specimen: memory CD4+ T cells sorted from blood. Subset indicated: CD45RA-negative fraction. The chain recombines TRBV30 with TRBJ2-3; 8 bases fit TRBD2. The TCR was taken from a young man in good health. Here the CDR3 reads CAWSQRGSTDTQYF. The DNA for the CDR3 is TGTGCCTGGAGCCAGCGGGGGAGCACAGATACGCAGTATTTT.